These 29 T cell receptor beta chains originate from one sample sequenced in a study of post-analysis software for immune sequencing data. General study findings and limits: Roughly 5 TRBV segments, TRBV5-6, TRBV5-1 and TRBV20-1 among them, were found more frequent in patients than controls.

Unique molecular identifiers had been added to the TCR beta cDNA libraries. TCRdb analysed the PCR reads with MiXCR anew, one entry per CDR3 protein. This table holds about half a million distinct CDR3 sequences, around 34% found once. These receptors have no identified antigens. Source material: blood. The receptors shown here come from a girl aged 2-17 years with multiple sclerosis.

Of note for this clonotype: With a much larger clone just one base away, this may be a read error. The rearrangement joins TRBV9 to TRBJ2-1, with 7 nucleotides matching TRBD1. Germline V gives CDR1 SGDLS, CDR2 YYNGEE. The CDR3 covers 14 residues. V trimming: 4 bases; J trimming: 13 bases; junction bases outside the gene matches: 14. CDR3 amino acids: CASSIGTAQETQFF. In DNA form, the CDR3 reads TGTGCCAGCAGCATTGGGACAGCGCAAGAGACCCAGTTCTTC.

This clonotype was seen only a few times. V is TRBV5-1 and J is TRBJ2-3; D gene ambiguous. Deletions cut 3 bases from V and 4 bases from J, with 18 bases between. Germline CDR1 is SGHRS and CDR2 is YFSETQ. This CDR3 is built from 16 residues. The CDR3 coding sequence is TGCGCCAGCAGCTCATCTAGGGCCACCGGGCCAGATACGCAGTATTTT. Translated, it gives CASSSSRATGPDTQYF.

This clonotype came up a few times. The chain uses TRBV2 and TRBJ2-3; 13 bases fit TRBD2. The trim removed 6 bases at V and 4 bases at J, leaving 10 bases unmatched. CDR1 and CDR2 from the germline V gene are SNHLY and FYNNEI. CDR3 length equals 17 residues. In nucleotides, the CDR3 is TGTGCCAGCAGACCCCCGGGACTAGCGGGGAGGTCAGATACGCAGTATTTT. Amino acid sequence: CASRPPGLAGRSDTQYF.

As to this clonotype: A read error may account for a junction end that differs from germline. This CDR3 reads CASSLDPNNGQFF. DNA for the CDR3: TGTGCCAGCAGCTTAGATCCGAACAATGGGCAGTTCTTC. The V call is TRBV7-3, the J call TRBJ2-1; D ambiguous. CDR1 SGHTA and CDR2 FQGTGA come from the germline V gene. The CDR3 spans 13 residues.

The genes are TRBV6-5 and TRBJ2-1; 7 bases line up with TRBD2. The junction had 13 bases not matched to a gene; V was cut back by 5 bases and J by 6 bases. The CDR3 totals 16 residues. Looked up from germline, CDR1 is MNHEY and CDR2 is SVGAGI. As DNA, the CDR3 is TGTGCCAGCAGTAGGCGGCTTCCTTCGGGGGGCAATGAGCAGTTCTTC. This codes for CASSRRLPSGGNEQFF.

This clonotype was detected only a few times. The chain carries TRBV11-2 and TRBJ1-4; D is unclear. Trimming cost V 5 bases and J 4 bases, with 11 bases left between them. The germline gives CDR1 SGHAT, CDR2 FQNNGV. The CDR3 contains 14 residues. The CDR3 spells CASSDSNVNEKLFF. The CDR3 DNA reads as TGTGCCAGCAGCGATTCTAACGTTAATGAAAAACTGTTTTTT.

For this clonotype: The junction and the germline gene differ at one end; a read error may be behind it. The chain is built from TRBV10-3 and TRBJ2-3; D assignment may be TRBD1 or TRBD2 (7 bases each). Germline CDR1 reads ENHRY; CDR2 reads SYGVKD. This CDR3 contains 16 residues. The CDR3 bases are TGTACCATCAGTGATCGCGTTGGCAGGGGGGGAGATACGCAGTATTTT. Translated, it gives CTISDRVGRGGDTQYF.

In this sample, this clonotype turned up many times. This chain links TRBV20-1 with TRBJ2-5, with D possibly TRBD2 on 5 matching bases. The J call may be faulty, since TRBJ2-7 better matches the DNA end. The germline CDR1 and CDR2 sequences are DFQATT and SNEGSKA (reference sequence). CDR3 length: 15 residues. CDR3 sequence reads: CSAREQRPLASEQYF. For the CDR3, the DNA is TGCAGTGCTAGAGAACAGCGGCCCCTAGCCTCCGAGCAGTACTTC.

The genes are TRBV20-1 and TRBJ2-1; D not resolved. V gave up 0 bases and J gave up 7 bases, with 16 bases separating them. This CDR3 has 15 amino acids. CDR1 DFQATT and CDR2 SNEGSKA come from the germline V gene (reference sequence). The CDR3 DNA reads TGCAGTGCTAGAGATCTGGGCTCTAGTGAGAATGAGCAGTTCTTC. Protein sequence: CSARDLGSSENEQFF.

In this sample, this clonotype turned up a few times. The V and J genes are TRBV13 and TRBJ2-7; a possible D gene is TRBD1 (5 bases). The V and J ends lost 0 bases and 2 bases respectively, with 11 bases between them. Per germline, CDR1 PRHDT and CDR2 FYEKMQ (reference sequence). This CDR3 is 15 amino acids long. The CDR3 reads CASSLGLQAPYEQYF. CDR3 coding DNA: TGTGCCAGCAGCTTAGGCCTACAGGCCCCCTACGAGCAGTACTTC. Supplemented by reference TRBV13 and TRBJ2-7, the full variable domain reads AAGVIQSPRHLIKEKRETATLKCYPIPRHDTVYWYQQGPGQDPQFLISFYEKMQSDKGSIPDRFSAQQFSDYHSELNMSSLELGDSALYFCASSLGLQAPYEQYFGPGTRLTVT.

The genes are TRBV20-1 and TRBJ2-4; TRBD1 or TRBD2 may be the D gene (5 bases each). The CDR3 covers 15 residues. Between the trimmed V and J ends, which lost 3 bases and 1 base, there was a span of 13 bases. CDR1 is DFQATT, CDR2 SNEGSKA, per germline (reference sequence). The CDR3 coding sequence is TGCAGTGCTAGCCGGGACGGGCTGGCCAAAAACATTCAGTACTTC. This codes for CSASRDGLAKNIQYF.

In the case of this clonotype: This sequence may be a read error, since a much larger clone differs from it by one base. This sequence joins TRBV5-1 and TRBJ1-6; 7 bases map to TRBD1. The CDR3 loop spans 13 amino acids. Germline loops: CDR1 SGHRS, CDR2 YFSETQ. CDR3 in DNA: TGCGCCGGCAGCTTGGGGACAGATTCACCCCTCCACTTT. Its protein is CAGSLGTDSPLHF.

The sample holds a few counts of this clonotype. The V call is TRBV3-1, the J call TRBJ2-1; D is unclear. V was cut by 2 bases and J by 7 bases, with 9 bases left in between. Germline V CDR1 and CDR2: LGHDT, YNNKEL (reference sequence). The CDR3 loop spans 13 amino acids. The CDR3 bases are TGTGCCAGCAGCCAAAGTCGAGGAAATGAGCAGTTCTTC. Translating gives CASSQSRGNEQFF.

CDR3 sequence reads: CASSPIGGVGDTQYF. In DNA, the CDR3 is TGTGCCAGCAGCCCCATCGGGGGGGTGGGAGATACGCAGTATTTT. The chain is built from TRBV6-6 and TRBJ2-3; 8 bases agree with TRBD2. Germline V gives CDR1 MNHNY, CDR2 SVGAGI (reference sequence). The CDR3 is made up of 15 amino acids. V lost 6 bases to trimming and J lost 5 bases; unmatched junction nucleotides: 10.

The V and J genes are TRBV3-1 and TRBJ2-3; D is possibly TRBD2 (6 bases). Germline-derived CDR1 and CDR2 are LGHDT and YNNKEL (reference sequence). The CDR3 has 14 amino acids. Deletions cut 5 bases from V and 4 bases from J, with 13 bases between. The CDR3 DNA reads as TGTGCCAGCAGCGTAACGAAGCGGGCAGATACGCAGTATTTT. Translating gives CASSVTKRADTQYF.

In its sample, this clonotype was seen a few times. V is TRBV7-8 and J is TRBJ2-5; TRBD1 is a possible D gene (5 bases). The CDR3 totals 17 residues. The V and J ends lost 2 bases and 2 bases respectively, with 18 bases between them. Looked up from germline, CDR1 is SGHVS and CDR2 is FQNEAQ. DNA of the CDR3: TGTGCCAGCAGCTTATTAGTCCCTAGGGGTCCACAAGAGACCCAGTACTTC. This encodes CASSLLVPRGPQETQYF.

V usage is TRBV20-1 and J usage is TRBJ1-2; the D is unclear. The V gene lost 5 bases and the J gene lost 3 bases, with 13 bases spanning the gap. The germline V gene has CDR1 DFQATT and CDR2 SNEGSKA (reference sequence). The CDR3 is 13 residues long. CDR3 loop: CSAPTRMDYGYTF. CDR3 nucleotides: TGCAGTGCTCCCACCAGGATGGACTATGGCTACACCTTC.

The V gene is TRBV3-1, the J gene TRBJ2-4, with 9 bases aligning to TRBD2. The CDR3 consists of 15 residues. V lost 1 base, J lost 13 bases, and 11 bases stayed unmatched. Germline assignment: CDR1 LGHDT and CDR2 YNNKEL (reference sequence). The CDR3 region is CASSQGRGGGNEQYF. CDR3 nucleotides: TGTGCCAGCAGCCAAGGGCGGGGGGGCGGAAATGAGCAGTACTTC.

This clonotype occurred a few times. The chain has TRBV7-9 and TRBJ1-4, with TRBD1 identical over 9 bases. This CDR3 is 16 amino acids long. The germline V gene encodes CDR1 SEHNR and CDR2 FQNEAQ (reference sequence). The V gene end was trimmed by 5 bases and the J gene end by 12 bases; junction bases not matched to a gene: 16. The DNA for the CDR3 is TGTGCCAGCAGCACTCCGCCGGGACAGGGAAAGGAGGAACTGTTTTTT. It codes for CASSTPPGQGKEELFF.

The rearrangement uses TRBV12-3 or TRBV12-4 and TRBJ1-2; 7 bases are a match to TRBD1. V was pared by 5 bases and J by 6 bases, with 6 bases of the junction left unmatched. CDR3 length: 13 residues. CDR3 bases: TGTGCCAGCAGTATTGGGACAGCTGATGGCTACACCTTC. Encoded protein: CASSIGTADGYTF.

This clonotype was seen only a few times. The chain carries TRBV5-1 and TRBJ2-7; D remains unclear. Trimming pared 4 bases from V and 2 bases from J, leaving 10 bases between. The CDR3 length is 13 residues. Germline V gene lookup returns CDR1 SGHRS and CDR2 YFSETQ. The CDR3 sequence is CASSPRAPYEQYF. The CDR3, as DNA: TGCGCCAGCAGCCCCCGGGCCCCCTACGAGCAGTACTTC.

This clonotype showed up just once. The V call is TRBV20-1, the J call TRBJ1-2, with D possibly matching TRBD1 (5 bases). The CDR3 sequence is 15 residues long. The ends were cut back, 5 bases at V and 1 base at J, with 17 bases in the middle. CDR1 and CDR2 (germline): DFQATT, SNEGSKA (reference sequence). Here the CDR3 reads CSAPPRGQNNYGYTF. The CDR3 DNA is TGCAGTGCTCCCCCCCGAGGACAAAATAACTATGGCTACACCTTC.

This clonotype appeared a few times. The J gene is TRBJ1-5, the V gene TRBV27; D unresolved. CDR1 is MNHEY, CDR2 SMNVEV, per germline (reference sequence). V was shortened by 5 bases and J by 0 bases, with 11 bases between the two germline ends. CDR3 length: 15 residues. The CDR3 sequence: CASSPGRVSNQPQHF. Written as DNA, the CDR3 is TGTGCCAGCAGTCCAGGACGGGTTAGCAATCAGCCCCAGCATTTT.

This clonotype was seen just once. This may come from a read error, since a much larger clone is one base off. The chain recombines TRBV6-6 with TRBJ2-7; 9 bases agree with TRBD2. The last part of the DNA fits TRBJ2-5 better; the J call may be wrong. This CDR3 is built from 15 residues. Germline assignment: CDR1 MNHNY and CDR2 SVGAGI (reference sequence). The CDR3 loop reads CASSRRAGGGETQYF. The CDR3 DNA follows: TGTGCCAGCAGCAGACGAGCGGGGGGTGGTGAGACCCAGTACTTC.

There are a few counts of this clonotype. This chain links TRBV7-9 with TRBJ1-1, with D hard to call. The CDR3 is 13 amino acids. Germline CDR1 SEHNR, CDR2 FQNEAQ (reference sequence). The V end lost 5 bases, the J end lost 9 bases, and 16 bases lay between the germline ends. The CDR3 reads CASSRSLGSQAFF. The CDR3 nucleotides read TGTGCCAGCAGCCGGAGCCTCGGCAGTCAAGCTTTCTTT.

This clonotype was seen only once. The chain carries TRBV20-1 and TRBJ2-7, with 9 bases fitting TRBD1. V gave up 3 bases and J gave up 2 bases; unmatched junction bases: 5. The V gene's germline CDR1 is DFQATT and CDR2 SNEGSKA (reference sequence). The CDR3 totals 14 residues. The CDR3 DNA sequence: TGCAGTGCTAGCCCGGGACAGGGTCCCTACGAGCAGTACTTC. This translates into CSASPGQGPYEQYF.

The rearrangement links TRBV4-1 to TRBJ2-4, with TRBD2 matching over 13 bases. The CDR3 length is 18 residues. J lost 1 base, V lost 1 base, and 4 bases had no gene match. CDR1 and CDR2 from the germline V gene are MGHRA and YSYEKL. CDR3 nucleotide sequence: TGCGCCAGCAGCCAAGGACTAGCGGGGGGCGTCGCCAAAAACATTCAGTACTTC. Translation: CASSQGLAGGVAKNIQYF.

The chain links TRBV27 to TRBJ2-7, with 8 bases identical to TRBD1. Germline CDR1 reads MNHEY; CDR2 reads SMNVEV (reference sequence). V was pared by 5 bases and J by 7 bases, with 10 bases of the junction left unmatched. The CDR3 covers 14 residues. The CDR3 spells CASSPGQALGEQYF. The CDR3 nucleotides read TGTGCCAGCAGTCCGGGACAGGCCTTAGGGGAGCAGTACTTC.

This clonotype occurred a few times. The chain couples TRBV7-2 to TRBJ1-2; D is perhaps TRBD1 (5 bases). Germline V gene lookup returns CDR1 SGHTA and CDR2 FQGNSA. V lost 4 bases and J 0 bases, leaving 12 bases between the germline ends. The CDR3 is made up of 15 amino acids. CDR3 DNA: TGTGCCAGCAGCTCAAGTGGGGGAGCTAACTATGGCTACACCTTC. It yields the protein CASSSSGGANYGYTF.